These 7 T cell receptor beta chains came from one sample sequenced in a study of T cell changes during pregnancy in multiple sclerosis. Assay: immunoSEQ multiplex PCR; the TCRdb copy retains only in-frame clones and omits some. This table holds approximately 30,000 clones, 80% to 90% found once. The material was CD8+ T cells from peripheral blood mononuclear cells, obtained before pregnancy. The receptors here all came from a female donor with multiple sclerosis, enrolled in a pregnancy study.

The CDR3 protein is CARVGTSGVEETQYF. In DNA, the CDR3 is TGTGCCAGGGTCGGGACTAGCGGGGTAGAAGAGACCCAGTACTTC. V is TRBV27 and J is TRBJ2-5; 13 nucleotides align to TRBD2. The germline gives CDR1 MNHEY, CDR2 SMNVEV (reference sequence). The length of the CDR3 is 15 residues. The trim removed 9 bases at V and 3 bases at J, leaving 7 bases unmatched.

This clone is medium-sized (0.01 to 0.1%). V is TRBV27 and J is TRBJ1-1, with a tentative D call TRBD1 (6 bases). The germline V and J ends were trimmed by 0 bases and 5 bases, with 13 bases remaining between them. Per germline, CDR1 MNHEY and CDR2 SMNVEV (reference sequence). The length of the CDR3 is 15 residues. For the CDR3, the DNA is TGTGCCAGCAGTTTATCGAAAGGGGGGGGAACTGAAGCTTTCTTT. Translating gives CASSLSKGGGTEAFF.

V and J are TRBV29-1 and TRBJ2-7; 7 nucleotides match TRBD1. This CDR3 spans 16 amino acids. Germline trimming cut 2 bases from V and 2 bases from J; bases unmatched to any gene: 12. Germline V CDR1 and CDR2: SQVTM, ANQGSEA. CDR3 DNA: TGCAGCGTTGAAACAGGAACGACAGGGACGACCTACGAGCAGTACTTC. Translated: CSVETGTTGTTYEQYF.

V and J are TRBV5-1 and TRBJ2-2, with TRBD1 identical over 7 bases. CDR1 is SGHRS and CDR2 is YFSETQ in the germline V gene. The CDR3 sequence is 15 residues long. V shed 2 bases, J shed 5 bases, and the junction held 6 bases outside the gene matches. The CDR3, as DNA: TGCGCCAGCAGCTTCAACCGGGACAGAACCGGGGAGCTGTTTTTT. It specifies CASSFNRDRTGELFF. The variable domain in full, completed from reference TRBV5-1 and TRBJ2-2, reads KAGVTQTPRYLIKTRGQQVTLSCSPISGHRSVSWYQQTPGQGLQFLFEYFSETQRNKGNFPGRFSGRQFSNSRSEMNVSTLELGDSALYLCASSFNRDRTGELFFGEGSRLTVL.

This clone was seen a handful of times. The chain joins TRBV7-9 to TRBJ2-7; TRBD1 is a possible D gene (6 bases). CDR3 length equals 13 residues. V was cut by 1 base and J by 3 bases, with 7 bases left in between. CDR1 SEHNR and CDR2 FQNEAQ come from the germline V gene (reference sequence). This CDR3 reads CASSLGGLYEQYF. In DNA form, the CDR3 reads TGTGCCAGCAGCTTAGGGGGGCTCTACGAGCAGTACTTC. Based on the CDR3 plus reference TRBV7-9 and TRBJ2-7, the full variable domain is DTGVSQNPRHKITKRGQNVTFRCDPISEHNRLYWYRQTLGQGPEFLTYFQNEAQLEKSRLLSDRFSAERPKGSFSTLEIQRTEQGDSAMYLCASSLGGLYEQYFGPGTRLTVT.

This clone was detected only a few times. The same CDR3 is also encoded by other DNA sequences in this sample. The chain employs TRBV6-6 and TRBJ2-7; D may be TRBD1 (6 bases). Trimming cost V 6 bases and J 2 bases, with 14 bases left between them. The CDR3 is 14 amino acids. CDR1 and CDR2 (germline): MNHNY, SVGAGI (reference sequence). CDR3 residues: CASSPLTGTYEQYF. The CDR3 nucleotides are TGTGCCAGCAGCCCGTTGACAGGAACCTACGAGCAGTACTTC.

CDR3 loop: CASSRDSSGNTIYF. The CDR3 nucleotides are TGTGCCAGCAGCCGGGACAGCTCTGGAAACACCATATATTTT. The gene calls are TRBV11-3 and TRBJ1-3; 7 bases line up with TRBD1. V shed 5 bases, J shed 0 bases, and the junction held 1 base outside the gene matches. Per the germline V gene, CDR1 is SGHNT and CDR2 is YENEEA. The CDR3 covers 14 residues.